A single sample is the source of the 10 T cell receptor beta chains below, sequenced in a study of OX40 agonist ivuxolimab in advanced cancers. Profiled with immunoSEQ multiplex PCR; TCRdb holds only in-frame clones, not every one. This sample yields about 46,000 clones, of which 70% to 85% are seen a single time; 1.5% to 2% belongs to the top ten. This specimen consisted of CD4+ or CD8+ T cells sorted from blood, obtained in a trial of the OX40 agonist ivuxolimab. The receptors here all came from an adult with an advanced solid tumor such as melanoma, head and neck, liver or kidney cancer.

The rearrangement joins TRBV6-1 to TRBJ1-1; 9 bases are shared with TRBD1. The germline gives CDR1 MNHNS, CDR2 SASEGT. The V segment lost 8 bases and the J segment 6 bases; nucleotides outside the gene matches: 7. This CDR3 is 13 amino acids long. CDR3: CASATGGRAEAFF. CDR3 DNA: TGTGCCAGCGCGACAGGGGGTCGCGCTGAAGCTTTCTTT.

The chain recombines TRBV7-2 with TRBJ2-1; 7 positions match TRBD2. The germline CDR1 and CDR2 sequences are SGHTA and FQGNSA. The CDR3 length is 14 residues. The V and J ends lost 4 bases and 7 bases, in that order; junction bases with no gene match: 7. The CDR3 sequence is CASSSRSRGNEQFF. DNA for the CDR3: TGTGCCAGCAGCTCACGCTCGCGGGGGAATGAGCAGTTCTTC.

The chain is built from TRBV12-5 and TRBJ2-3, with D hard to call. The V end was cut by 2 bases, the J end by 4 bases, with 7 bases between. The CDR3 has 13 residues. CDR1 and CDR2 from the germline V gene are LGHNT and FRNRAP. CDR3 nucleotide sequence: TGTGCTAGTGGTTTGTGGTCCGCAGATACGCAGTATTTT. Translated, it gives CASGLWSADTQYF.

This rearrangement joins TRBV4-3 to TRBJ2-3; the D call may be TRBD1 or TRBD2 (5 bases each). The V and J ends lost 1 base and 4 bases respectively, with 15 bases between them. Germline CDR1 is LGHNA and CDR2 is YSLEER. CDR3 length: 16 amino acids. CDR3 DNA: TGCGCCAGCAGCCAAGGTCGGGGCTTCGGGGCAGATACGCAGTATTTT. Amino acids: CASSQGRGFGADTQYF.

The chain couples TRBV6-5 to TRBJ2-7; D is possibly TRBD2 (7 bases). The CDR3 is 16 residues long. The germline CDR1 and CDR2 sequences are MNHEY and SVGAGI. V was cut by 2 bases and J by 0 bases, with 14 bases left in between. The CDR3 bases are TGTGCCAGCAGTTACCTACGTGGGGGGGCCTCCTACGAGCAGTACTTC. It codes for CASSYLRGGASYEQYF.

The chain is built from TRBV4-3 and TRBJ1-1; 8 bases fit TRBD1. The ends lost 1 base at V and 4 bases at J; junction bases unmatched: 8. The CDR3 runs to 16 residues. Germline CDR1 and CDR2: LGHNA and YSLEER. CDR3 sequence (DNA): TGCGCCAGCAGCCAAGTTCAGCACAGGGGGGGCACTGAAGCTTTCTTT. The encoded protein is CASSQVQHRGGTEAFF.

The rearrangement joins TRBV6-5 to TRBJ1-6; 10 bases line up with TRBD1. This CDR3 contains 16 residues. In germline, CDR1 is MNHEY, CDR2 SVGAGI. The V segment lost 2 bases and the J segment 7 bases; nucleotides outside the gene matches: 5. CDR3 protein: CASSYRATGGNSPLHF. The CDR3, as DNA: TGTGCCAGCAGTTACCGCGCGACAGGGGGCAATTCACCCCTCCACTTT.

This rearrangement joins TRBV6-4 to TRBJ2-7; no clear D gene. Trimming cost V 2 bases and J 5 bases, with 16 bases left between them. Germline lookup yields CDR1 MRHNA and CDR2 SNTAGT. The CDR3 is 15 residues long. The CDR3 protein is CASSDPNVAVHEQYF. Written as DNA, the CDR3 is TGTGCCAGCAGTGACCCCAATGTGGCAGTGCACGAGCAGTACTTC.

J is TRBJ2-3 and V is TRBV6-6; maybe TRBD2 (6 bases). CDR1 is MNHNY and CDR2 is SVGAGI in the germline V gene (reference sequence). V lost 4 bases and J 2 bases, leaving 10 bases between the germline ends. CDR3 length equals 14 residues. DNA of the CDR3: TGTGCCAGCAGTTTGGGACTCGCCACAGATACGCAGTATTTT. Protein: CASSLGLATDTQYF.

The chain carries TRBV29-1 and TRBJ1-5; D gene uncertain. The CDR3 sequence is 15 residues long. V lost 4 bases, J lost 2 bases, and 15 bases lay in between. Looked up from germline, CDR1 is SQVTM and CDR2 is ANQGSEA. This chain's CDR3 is CSVATGANGNQPQHF. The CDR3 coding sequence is TGCAGCGTTGCGACGGGTGCCAACGGCAATCAGCCCCAGCATTTT. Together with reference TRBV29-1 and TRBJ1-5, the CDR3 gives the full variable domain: SAVISQKPSRDICQRGTSLTIQCQVDSQVTMMFWYRQQPGQSLTLIATANQGSEATYESGFVIDKFPISRPNLTFSTLTVSNMSPEDSSIYLCSVATGANGNQPQHFGDGTRLSIL.